These 8 T cell receptor beta chains came from one sample sequenced in a study of cytomegalovirus exposure and HLA in healthy donors. Primers for the PCR totalled 60 Vbeta and 13 Jbeta. Data came from immunoSEQ multiplex PCR; TCRdb stores just in-frame clones and leaves some out. The sample lists fewer than 150,000 clones, roughly 80% seen once, with 4.5% to 6% in the top ten. The sequenced material came from PBMCs. These TCRs come from a woman between 45 and 65 years old in good health and CMV-seronegative.

The V gene is TRBV25-1, the J gene TRBJ1-1; possibly TRBD1 for D (5 bases). The CDR3 runs to 14 residues. V dropped 6 bases and J dropped 4 bases, with 15 bases sitting between them. The germline gives CDR1 MGHDK, CDR2 SYGVNS. The CDR3 region has the DNA TGTGCCAGCAGGGTGGGGGGTCGCAGCACTGAAGCTTTCTTT. Translated: CASRVGGRSTEAFF. Looking up the rest from reference TRBV25-1 and TRBJ1-1 gives the full variable domain: EADIYQTPRYLVIGTGKKITLECSQTMGHDKMYWYQQDPGMELHLIHYSYGVNSTEKGDLSSESTVSRIRTEHFPLTLESARPSHTSQYLCASRVGGRSTEAFFGQGTRLTVV.

The J gene is TRBJ1-6, the V gene TRBV6-5, with D maybe TRBD1 (6 bases). Germline loops: CDR1 MNHEY, CDR2 SVGAGI. Between the trimmed V and J ends, which lost 0 bases and 9 bases, there was a span of 15 bases. The CDR3 runs 16 residues. Here the CDR3 reads CASSYSTAGAGSPLHF. The CDR3 coding sequence is TGTGCCAGCAGTTACTCGACGGCAGGGGCAGGTTCACCCCTCCACTTT.

The chain couples TRBV28 to TRBJ1-2; 10 bases map to TRBD1. CDR3 length equals 16 residues. CDR1 is MDHEN and CDR2 is SYDVKM in the germline V gene. The V segment lost 5 bases and the J segment 4 bases; nucleotides outside the gene matches: 10. CDR3 in amino acids: CASSRPPGQGTYGYTF. The CDR3 DNA sequence: TGTGCCAGCAGTCGCCCGCCGGGACAGGGGACCTATGGCTACACCTTC.

The chain couples TRBV5-4 to TRBJ2-5; no reliable D call. The CDR3 loop spans 14 amino acids. Germline CDR1 is SGHNT and CDR2 is YYREEE (reference sequence). Trimming pared 0 bases from V and 4 bases from J, leaving 10 bases between. For the CDR3, the DNA is TGTGCCAGCAGCTTGGCTGGGCTCGGAGAGACCCAGTACTTC. Protein product: CASSLAGLGETQYF.

The chain combines TRBV19 with TRBJ2-1; 13 nucleotides agree with TRBD2. Germline values: CDR1 LNHDA, CDR2 SQIVND (reference sequence). The CDR3 sequence is 20 residues long. With 2 bases clipped from V and 0 bases from J, the junction kept 10 bases outside the gene matches. CDR3: CASSIPEGLAGSSSYNEQFF. In DNA form, the CDR3 reads TGTGCCAGTAGTATACCCGAGGGACTAGCGGGGTCGAGCTCCTACAATGAGCAGTTCTTC.

The V and J genes are TRBV6-1 and TRBJ1-1; D gene uncertain. The CDR3 length is 15 residues. V gave up 2 bases and J gave up 5 bases, with 15 bases separating them. CDR1 MNHNS and CDR2 SASEGT come from the germline V gene. CDR3 amino acids: CASSELEGWVTEAFF. The DNA for the CDR3 is TGTGCCAGCAGTGAATTGGAGGGCTGGGTGACTGAAGCTTTCTTT.

The V and J genes are TRBV10-3 and TRBJ2-1; 9 bases match TRBD1. Germline trimming cut 3 bases from V and 5 bases from J; bases unmatched to any gene: 11. The germline V gene has CDR1 ENHRY and CDR2 SYGVKD. The CDR3 is 17 amino acids. CDR3 sequence (DNA): TGTGCCATCAGTGACGGTGCCGGGACAGGGTCCCACAATGAGCAGTTCTTC. Translated, it gives CAISDGAGTGSHNEQFF.

This rearrangement joins TRBV18 to TRBJ1-1; tentative D call: TRBD1 (5 bases). The V end was cut by 5 bases, the J end by 0 bases, with 13 bases between. The germline V gene has CDR1 KGHSH and CDR2 LQKENI. The CDR3 consists of 15 residues. CDR3 DNA sequence: TGTGCCAGCTCATTATCCAGGGATTTGAACACTGAAGCTTTCTTT. Its protein is CASSLSRDLNTEAFF.